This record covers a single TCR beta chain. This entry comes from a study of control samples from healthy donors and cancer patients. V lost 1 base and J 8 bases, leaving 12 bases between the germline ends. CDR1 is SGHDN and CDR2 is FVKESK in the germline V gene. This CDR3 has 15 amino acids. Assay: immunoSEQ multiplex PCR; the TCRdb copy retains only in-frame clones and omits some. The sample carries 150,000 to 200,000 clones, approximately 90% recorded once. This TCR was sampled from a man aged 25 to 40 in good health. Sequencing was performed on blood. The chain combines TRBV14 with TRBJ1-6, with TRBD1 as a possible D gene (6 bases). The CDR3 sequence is CASSQVTGGHSPLHF. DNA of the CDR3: TGTGCCAGCAGCCAAGTCACCGGGGGCCATTCACCCCTCCACTTT.